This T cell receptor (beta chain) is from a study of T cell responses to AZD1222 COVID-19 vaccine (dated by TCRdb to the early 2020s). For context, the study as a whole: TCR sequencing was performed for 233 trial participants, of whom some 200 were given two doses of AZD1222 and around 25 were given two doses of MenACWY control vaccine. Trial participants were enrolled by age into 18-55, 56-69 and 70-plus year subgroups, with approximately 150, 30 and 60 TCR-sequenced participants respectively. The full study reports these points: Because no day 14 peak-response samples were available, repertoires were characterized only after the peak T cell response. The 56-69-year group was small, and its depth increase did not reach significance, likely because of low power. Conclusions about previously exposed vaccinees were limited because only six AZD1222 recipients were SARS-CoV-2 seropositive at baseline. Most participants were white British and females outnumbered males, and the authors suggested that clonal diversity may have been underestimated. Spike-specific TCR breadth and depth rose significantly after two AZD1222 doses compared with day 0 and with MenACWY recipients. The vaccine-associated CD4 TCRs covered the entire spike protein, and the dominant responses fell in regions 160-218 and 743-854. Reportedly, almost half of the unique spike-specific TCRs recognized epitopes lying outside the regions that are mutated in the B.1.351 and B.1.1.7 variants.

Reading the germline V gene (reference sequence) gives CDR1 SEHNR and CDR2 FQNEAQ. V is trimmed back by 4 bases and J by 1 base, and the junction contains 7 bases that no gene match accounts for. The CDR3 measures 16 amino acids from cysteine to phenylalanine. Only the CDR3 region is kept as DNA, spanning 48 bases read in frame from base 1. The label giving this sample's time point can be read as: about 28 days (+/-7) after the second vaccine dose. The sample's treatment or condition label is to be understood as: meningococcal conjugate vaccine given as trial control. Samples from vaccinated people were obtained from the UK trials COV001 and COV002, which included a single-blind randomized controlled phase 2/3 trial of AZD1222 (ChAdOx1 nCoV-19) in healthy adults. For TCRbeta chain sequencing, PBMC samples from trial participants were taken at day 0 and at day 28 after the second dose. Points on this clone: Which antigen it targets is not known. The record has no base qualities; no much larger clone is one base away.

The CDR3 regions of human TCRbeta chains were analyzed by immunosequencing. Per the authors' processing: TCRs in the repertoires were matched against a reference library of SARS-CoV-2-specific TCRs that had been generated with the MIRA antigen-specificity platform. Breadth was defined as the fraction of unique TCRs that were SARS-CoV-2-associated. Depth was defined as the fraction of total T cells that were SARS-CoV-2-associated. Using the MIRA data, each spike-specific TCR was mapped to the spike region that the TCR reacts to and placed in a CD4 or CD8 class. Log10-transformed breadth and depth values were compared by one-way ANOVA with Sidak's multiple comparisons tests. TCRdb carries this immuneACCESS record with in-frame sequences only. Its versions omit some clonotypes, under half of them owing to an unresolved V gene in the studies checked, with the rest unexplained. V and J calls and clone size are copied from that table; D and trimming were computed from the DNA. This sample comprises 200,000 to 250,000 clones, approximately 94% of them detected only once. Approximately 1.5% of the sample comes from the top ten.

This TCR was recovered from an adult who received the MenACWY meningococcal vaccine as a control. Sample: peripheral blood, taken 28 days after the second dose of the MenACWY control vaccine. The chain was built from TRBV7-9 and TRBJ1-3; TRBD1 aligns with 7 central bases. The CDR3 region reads CASSSVQGGSGNTIYF. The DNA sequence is TGTGCCAGCAGCTCCGTGCAGGGGGGATCTGGAAACACCATATATTTT. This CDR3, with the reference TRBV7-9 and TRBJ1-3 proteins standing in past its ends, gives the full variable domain DTGVSQNPRHKITKRGQNVTFRCDPISEHNRLYWYRQTLGQGPEFLTYFQNEAQLEKSRLLSDRFSAERPKGSFSTLEIQRTEQGDSAMYLCASSSVQGGSGNTIYFGEGSWLTVV.